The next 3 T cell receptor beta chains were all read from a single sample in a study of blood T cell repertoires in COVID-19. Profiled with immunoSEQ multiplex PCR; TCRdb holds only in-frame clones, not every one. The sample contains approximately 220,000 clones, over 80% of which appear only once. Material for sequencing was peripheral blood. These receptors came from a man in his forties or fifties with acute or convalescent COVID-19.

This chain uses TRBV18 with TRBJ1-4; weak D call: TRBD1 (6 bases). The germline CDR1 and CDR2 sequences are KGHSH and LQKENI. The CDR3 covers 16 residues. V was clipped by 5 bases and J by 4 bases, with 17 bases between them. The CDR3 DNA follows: TGTGCCAGCTCATACCAGACAGGCGCCTTTAATGAAAAACTGTTTTTT. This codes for CASSYQTGAFNEKLFF.

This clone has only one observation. CDR3 sequence: CASSVEPGSNTIYF. CDR3 bases: TGTGCCAGCAGCGTAGAGCCGGGGTCAAACACCATATATTTT. The V and J genes are TRBV9 and TRBJ1-3; D is unclear. The V and J ends lost 0 bases and 6 bases respectively, with 10 bases between them. Germline V gene data show CDR1 as SGDLS and CDR2 as YYNGEE. The CDR3 has 14 residues. Together with reference TRBV9 and TRBJ1-3, the CDR3 gives the full variable domain: DSGVTQTPKHLITATGQRVTLRCSPRSGDLSVYWYQQSLDQGLQFLIQYYNGEERAKGNILERFSAQQFPDLHSELNLSSLELGDSALYFCASSVEPGSNTIYFGEGSWLTVV.

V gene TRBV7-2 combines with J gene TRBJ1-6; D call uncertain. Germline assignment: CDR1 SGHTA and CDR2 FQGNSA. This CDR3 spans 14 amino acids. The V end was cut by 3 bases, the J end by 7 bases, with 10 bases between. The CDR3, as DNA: TGTGCCAGCAGCTTCCAGACGGGGAATTCACCCCTCCACTTT. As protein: CASSFQTGNSPLHF.